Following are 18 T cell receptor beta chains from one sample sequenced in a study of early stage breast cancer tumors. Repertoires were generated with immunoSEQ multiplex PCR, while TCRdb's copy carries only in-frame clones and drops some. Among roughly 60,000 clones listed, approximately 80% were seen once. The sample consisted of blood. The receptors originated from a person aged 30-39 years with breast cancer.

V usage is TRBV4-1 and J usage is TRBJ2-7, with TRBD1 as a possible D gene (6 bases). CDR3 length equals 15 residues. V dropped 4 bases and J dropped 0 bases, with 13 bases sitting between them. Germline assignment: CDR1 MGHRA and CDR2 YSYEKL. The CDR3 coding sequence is TGCGCCAGCAGCCCATATAGGACAGTCTCCTACGAGCAGTACTTC. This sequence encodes CASSPYRTVSYEQYF.

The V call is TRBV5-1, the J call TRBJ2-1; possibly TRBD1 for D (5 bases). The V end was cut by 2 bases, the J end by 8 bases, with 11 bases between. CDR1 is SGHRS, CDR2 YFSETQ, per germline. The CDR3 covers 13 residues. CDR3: CASSFTGPDEQFF. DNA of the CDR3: TGCGCCAGCAGCTTTACAGGTCCGGATGAGCAGTTCTTC.

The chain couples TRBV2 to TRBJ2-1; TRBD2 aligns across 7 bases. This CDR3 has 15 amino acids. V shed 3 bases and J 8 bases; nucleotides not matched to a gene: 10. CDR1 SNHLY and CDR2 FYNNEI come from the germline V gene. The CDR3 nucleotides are TGTGCCAGCAGTGATAACGGAGCGGGAAGCCATGAGCAGTTCTTC. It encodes CASSDNGAGSHEQFF.

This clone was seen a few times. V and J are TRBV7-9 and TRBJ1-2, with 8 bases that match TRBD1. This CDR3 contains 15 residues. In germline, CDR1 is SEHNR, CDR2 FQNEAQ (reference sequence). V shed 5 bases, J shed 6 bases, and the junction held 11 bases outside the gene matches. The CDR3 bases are TGTGCCAGCAGCGTAGGACAGGGCCGGTCGGATGGCTACACCTTC. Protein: CASSVGQGRSDGYTF.

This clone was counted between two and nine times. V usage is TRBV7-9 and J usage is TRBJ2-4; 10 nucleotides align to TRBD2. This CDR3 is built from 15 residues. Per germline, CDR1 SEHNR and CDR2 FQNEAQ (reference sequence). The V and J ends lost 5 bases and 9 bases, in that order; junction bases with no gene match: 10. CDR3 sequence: CASSPRSSGSGIQYF. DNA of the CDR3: TGTGCCAGCAGCCCTCGGTCTAGCGGGAGTGGCATTCAGTACTTC.

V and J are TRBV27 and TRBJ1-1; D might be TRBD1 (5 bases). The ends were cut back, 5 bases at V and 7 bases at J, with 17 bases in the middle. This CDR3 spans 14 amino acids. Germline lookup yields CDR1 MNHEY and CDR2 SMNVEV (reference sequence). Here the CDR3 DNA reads TGTGCCAGCAGTCTCTCTCCGGGACCCCTTGAAGCTTTCTTT. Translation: CASSLSPGPLEAFF.

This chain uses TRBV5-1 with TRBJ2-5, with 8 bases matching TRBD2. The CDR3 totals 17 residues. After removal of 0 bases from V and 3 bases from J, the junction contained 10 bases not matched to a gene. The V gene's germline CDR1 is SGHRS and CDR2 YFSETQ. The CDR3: CASSLEGLDYGKETQYF. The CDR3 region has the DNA TGCGCCAGCAGCTTGGAGGGACTAGATTATGGGAAAGAGACCCAGTACTTC.

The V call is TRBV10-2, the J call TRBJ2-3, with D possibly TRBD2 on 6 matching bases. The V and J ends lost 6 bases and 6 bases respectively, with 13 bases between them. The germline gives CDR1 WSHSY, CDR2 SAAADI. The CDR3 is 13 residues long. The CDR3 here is CASRPTRGDTQYF. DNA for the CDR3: TGCGCCAGCAGGCCGACTAGAGGGGATACGCAGTATTTT.

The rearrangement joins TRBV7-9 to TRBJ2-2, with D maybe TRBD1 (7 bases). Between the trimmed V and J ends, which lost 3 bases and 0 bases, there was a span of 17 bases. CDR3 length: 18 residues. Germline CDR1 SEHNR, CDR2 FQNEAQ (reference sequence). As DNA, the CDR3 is TGTGCCAGCAGCTTCCTCAGGGGGGTAACTCCGAACACCGGGGAGCTGTTTTTT. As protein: CASSFLRGVTPNTGELFF. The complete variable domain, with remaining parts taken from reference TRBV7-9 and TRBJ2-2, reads DTGVSQNPRHKITKRGQNVTFRCDPISEHNRLYWYRQTLGQGPEFLTYFQNEAQLEKSRLLSDRFSAERPKGSFSTLEIQRTEQGDSAMYLCASSFLRGVTPNTGELFFGEGSRLTVL.

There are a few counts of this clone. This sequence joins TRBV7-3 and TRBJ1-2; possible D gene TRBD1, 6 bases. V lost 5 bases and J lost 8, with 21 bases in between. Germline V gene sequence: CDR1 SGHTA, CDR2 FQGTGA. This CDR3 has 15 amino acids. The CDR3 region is CASSPRGRGVGGYTF. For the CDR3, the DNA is TGTGCCAGCAGCCCCCGTGGCAGGGGAGTAGGAGGCTACACCTTC. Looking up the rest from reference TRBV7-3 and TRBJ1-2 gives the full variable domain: GAGVSQTPSNKVTEKGKYVELRCDPISGHTALYWYRQSLGQGPEFLIYFQGTGAADDSGLPNDRFFAVRPEGSVSTLKIQRTERGDSAVYLCASSPRGRGVGGYTFGSGTRLTVV.

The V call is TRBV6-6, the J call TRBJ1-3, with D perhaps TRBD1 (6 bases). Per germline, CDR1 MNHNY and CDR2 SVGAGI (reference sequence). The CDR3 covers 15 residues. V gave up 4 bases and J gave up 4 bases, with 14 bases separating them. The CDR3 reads CASSSHRVSGNTIYF. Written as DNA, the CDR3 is TGTGCCAGCAGTTCCCACAGGGTTTCGGGAAACACCATATATTTT.

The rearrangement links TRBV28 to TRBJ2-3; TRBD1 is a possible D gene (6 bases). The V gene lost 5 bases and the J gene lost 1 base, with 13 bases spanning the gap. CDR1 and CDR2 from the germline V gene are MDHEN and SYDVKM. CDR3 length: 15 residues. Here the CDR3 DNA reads TGTGCCAGCAGTACCTCCGACAGGCGCACAGATACGCAGTATTTT. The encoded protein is CASSTSDRRTDTQYF.

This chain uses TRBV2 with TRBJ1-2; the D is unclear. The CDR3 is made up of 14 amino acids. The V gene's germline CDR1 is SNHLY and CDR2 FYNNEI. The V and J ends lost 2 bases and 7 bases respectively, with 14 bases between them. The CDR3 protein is CASSEQTRSGGYTF. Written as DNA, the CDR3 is TGTGCCAGCAGTGAACAGACACGAAGTGGTGGCTACACCTTC.

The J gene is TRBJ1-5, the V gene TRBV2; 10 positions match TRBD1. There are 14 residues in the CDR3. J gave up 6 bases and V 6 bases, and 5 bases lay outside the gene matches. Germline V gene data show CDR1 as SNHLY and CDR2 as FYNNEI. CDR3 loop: CASRGTGEGQPQHF. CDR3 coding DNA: TGTGCCAGCAGGGGGACAGGGGAAGGTCAGCCCCAGCATTTT. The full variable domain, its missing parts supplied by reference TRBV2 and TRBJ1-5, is EPEVTQTPSHQVTQMGQEVILRCVPISNHLYFYWYRQILGQKVEFLVSFYNNEISEKSEIFDDQFSVERPDGSNFTLKIRSTKLEDSAMYFCASRGTGEGQPQHFGDGTRLSIL.

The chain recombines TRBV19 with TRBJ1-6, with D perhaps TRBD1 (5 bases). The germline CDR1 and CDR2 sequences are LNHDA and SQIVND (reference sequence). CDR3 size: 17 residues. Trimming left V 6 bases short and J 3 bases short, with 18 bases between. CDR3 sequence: CASSNPRRQHYNSPLHF. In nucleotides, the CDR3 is TGTGCCAGTAGCAATCCCCGGCGACAGCACTATAATTCACCCCTCCACTTT.

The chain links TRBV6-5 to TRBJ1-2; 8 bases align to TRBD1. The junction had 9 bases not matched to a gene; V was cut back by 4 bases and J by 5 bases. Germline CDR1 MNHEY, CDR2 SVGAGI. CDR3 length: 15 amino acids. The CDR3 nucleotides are TGTGCCAGCAGTTTTACCCCAGGGGGCGGTTATGGCTACACCTTC. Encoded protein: CASSFTPGGGYGYTF.

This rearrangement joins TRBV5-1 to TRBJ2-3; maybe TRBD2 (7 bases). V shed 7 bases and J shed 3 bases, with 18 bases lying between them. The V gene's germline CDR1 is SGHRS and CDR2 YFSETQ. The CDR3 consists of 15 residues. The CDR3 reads CASDPGGQGTDTQYF. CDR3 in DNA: TGCGCCAGCGACCCCGGGGGGCAAGGTACAGATACGCAGTATTTT. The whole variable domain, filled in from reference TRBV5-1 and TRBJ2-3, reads KAGVTQTPRYLIKTRGQQVTLSCSPISGHRSVSWYQQTPGQGLQFLFEYFSETQRNKGNFPGRFSGRQFSNSRSEMNVSTLELGDSALYLCASDPGGQGTDTQYFGPGTRLTVL.

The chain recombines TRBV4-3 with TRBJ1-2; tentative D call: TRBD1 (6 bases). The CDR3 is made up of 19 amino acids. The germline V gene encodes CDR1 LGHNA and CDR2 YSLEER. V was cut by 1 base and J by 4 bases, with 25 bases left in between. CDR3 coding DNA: TGCGCCAGCAGCCAAGGCTGGAGGACAGAGGTGGATGTTGGCTATGGCTACACCTTC. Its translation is CASSQGWRTEVDVGYGYTF.